The 16 T cell receptor beta chains given below trace back to one sample, sequenced in a study of siplizumab effects on memory and regulatory T cells. TCRdb keeps only in-frame clones here, not all; method: immunoSEQ multiplex PCR. Of 100,000 or so clones listed, 85% to 95% are singletons. Source material: non-Treg CD4+ T cells sorted from blood. These receptors were obtained from a human donor in good health.

The chain carries TRBV29-1 and TRBJ2-6; unclear D gene. V lost 5 bases, J lost 3 bases, and 14 bases lay in between. CDR3 length: 15 amino acids. Germline V CDR1 and CDR2: SQVTM, ANQGSEA. DNA of the CDR3: TGCAGCGTTACTAACTCCGTATATGGGGCCAACGTCCTGACTTTC. This sequence encodes CSVTNSVYGANVLTF.

The V call is TRBV6-5, the J call TRBJ2-3; no firm D call. V dropped 7 bases and J dropped 3 bases, with 14 bases sitting between them. Germline V CDR1 and CDR2: MNHEY, SVGAGI. The CDR3 sequence is 14 residues long. The CDR3 here is CASKTSAATDTQYF. In DNA, the CDR3 is TGTGCCAGCAAAACCTCCGCGGCTACAGATACGCAGTATTTT.

This rearrangement joins TRBV12-5 to TRBJ1-2, with TRBD1 identical over 7 bases. The CDR3 consists of 15 residues. Looked up from germline, CDR1 is LGHNT and CDR2 is FRNRAP. With V trimmed by 1 base and J by 5 bases, 7 bases remained unmatched. In DNA form, the CDR3 reads TGTGCTAGTGGTTTGGGCCGGACAGGAACGTATGGCTACACCTTC. As protein: CASGLGRTGTYGYTF.

This sequence joins TRBV2 and TRBJ2-3; 7 bases are shared with TRBD2. Losses at the gene ends were 5 bases for V and 1 base for J; bases not matched to a gene: 6. This CDR3 contains 15 residues. CDR1 is SNHLY, CDR2 FYNNEI, per germline. CDR3 sequence reads: CASSLGGGGTDTQYF. The CDR3 DNA follows: TGTGCCAGCAGTCTCGGGGGAGGGGGCACAGATACGCAGTATTTT.

The rearrangement uses TRBV2 and TRBJ2-5; D is ambiguous. The germline gives CDR1 SNHLY, CDR2 FYNNEI. The length of the CDR3 is 15 residues. Deletions cut 0 bases from V and 6 bases from J, with 14 bases between. DNA for the CDR3: TGTGCCAGCAGTGAAGCAGGGAACCCAGAAAAGACCCAGTACTTC. Its translation is CASSEAGNPEKTQYF.

V and J are TRBV7-3 and TRBJ2-3; 8 nucleotides agree with TRBD2. V was clipped by 6 bases and J by 4 bases; unmatched bases: 6. CDR1 is SGHTA, CDR2 FQGTGA, per germline. The CDR3 runs 14 residues. The CDR3 sequence is CASRRGRSADTQYF. DNA of the CDR3: TGTGCCAGCAGGCGCGGGAGGAGTGCAGATACGCAGTATTTT. The whole variable domain, remainder taken from reference TRBV7-3 and TRBJ2-3, is GAGVSQTPSNKVTEKGKYVELRCDPISGHTALYWYRQSLGQGPEFLIYFQGTGAADDSGLPNDRFFAVRPEGSVSTLKIQRTERGDSAVYLCASRRGRSADTQYFGPGTRLTVL.

This chain uses TRBV6-6 with TRBJ1-5, with 7 nucleotides matching TRBD1. V dropped 6 bases and J dropped 2; count of bases not matched to a gene: 4. Germline CDR1 MNHNY, CDR2 SVGAGI (reference sequence). The CDR3 is 14 amino acids. The CDR3: CASRSGTGNQPQHF. The CDR3, as DNA: TGTGCCAGCAGATCCGGGACAGGCAATCAGCCCCAGCATTTT.

The V call is TRBV6-5, the J call TRBJ2-7, with 7 bases fitting TRBD1. CDR1 is MNHEY and CDR2 is SVGAGI in the germline V gene. The V and J ends lost 3 bases and 0 bases, in that order; junction bases with no gene match: 5. CDR3 length: 15 amino acids. In DNA, the CDR3 is TGTGCCAGCAGTTATAAGGGGGACAGCTCCTACGAGCAGTACTTC. It yields the protein CASSYKGDSSYEQYF.

The chain is built from TRBV10-2 and TRBJ2-2, with D unresolved. V was cut by 7 bases and J by 5 bases, with 20 bases left in between. This CDR3 region has 16 residues. The germline V gene has CDR1 WSHSY and CDR2 SAAADI. CDR3 in amino acids: CASTTRSVKRTGELFF. The CDR3 DNA is TGCGCCAGCACCACCAGGAGCGTTAAGAGGACCGGGGAGCTGTTTTTT.

The V call is TRBV19, the J call TRBJ2-5; TRBD1 or TRBD2 may be the D gene (5 bases each). The closer fit of TRBJ2-7 to the DNA end suggests the J call may be wrong. The CDR3 runs to 16 residues. The V gene's germline CDR1 is LNHDA and CDR2 SQIVND (reference sequence). CDR3 protein: CASSHPYVGETHEQYF. The DNA of the CDR3 is TGTGCCAGTAGCCACCCCTACGTGGGGGAGACCCACGAGCAGTACTTC.

The genes are TRBV15 and TRBJ1-6; D uncertain. CDR1 is LNHNV and CDR2 is YYDKDF in the germline V gene (reference sequence). The CDR3 covers 13 residues. V lost 0 bases, J lost 6 bases, and 3 bases lay in between. The chain's CDR3 is CATSRDSNSPLHF. Written as DNA, the CDR3 is TGTGCCACCAGCAGAGATTCTAATTCACCCCTCCACTTT.

The chain joins TRBV27 to TRBJ1-1; D uncertain. V was pared by 6 bases and J by 1 base, with 15 bases between. CDR3 size: 15 residues. Germline V CDR1 and CDR2: MNHEY, SMNVEV (reference sequence). The CDR3 nucleotides are TGTGCCAGCAGCAAGCAGTTAGGGCGGAACACTGAAGCTTTCTTT. As protein: CASSKQLGRNTEAFF.

The chain recombines TRBV5-1 with TRBJ2-1, with a weak D call TRBD1 (5 bases). The CDR3 runs 13 residues. Trimming pared 4 bases from V and 6 bases from J, leaving 11 bases between. Germline CDR1 SGHRS, CDR2 YFSETQ. The CDR3 spells CASSLGPLNEQFF. In DNA form, the CDR3 reads TGCGCCAGCAGCCTGGGGCCTCTCAATGAGCAGTTCTTC.

V and J are TRBV14 and TRBJ2-7; D is perhaps TRBD2 (6 bases). This CDR3 is 14 amino acids long. Between the trimmed V and J ends, which lost 6 bases and 4 bases, there was a span of 16 bases. The germline V gene has CDR1 SGHDN and CDR2 FVKESK. CDR3 nucleotides: TGTGCCAGCAGTCGCGGGACTGGAGGTTACGAGCAGTACTTC. Its translation: CASSRGTGGYEQYF.

The chain recombines TRBV19 with TRBJ2-7; D remains unclear. The V and J ends lost 3 bases and 3 bases respectively, with 18 bases between them. The germline V gene has CDR1 LNHDA and CDR2 SQIVND (reference sequence). The CDR3 is 16 amino acids. The CDR3 DNA sequence: TGTGCCAGTAGTATGCGAGGCGGTTCCCTAAACTACGAGCAGTACTTC. Protein product: CASSMRGGSLNYEQYF.

The chain uses TRBV19 and TRBJ1-2; 9 nucleotides line up with TRBD1. J was trimmed by 4 bases and V by 4 bases; bases with no gene match: 4. Germline CDR1 reads LNHDA; CDR2 reads SQIVND (reference sequence). This CDR3 has 14 residues. The CDR3 reads CASSTSTGGYGYTF. CDR3 DNA: TGTGCCAGTAGTACTTCGACAGGGGGCTATGGCTACACCTTC. Full variable domain (outside the CDR3, taken from reference TRBV19 and TRBJ1-2): DGGITQSPKYLFRKEGQNVTLSCEQNLNHDAMYWYRQDPGQGLRLIYYSQIVNDFQKGDIAEGYSVSREKKESFPLTVTSAQKNPTAFYLCASSTSTGGYGYTFGSGTRLTVV.